Presented here are 24 T cell receptor beta chains from one specimen sequenced in a study of T cells in Graves' hyperthyroidism and ophthalmopathy. Amplified TCR beta CDR3 regions derived from RNA transcripts. The study used the HTBI primer set for a first-round RT-PCR of the TCR CDR3. TCRdb passed the multiplex PCR reads through MiXCR, listing each CDR3 protein once. The sample records hundreds of thousands of distinct CDR3 sequences, 14% being singletons. The sequencing sample was made of blood. These receptors all stem from a woman between 18 and 30 years old with Graves' hyperthyroidism.

The rearrangement links TRBV5-1 to TRBJ1-1; D is ambiguous. CDR1 and CDR2 from the germline V gene are SGHRS and YFSETQ. The CDR3 extends over 15 amino acids. V was clipped by 0 bases and J by 0 bases, with 9 bases between them. CDR3 sequence: CASSLAVGMNTEAFF. The CDR3 DNA sequence: TGCGCCAGCAGCTTGGCCGTGGGGATGAACACTGAAGCTTTCTTT.

This clonotype has just a few counts. The rearrangement uses TRBV7-8 and TRBJ1-2; TRBD1 might be the D (6 bases). Germline loops: CDR1 SGHVS, CDR2 FQNEAQ. The V end was cut by 2 bases, the J end by 8 bases, with 12 bases between. This CDR3 contains 13 residues. This chain's CDR3 is CASSLRGGSGYTF. The CDR3 DNA follows: TGTGCCAGCAGCTTAAGGGGGGGGTCCGGCTACACCTTC.

This rearrangement joins TRBV29-1 to TRBJ1-1; possibly TRBD1 for D (6 bases). The V gene's germline CDR1 is SQVTM and CDR2 ANQGSEA. V lost 6 bases and J lost 4, with 18 bases in between. CDR3 length: 14 residues. As DNA, the CDR3 is TGCAGCGTAATGAACAATCTGGACAGCACTGAAGCTTTCTTT. This codes for CSVMNNLDSTEAFF.

Here the CDR3 reads CASSQDGRRNTEAFF. In nucleotides, the CDR3 is TGTGCCAGCAGCCAAGATGGGAGGCGAAACACTGAAGCTTTCTTT. This chain uses TRBV14 with TRBJ1-1; D remains unclear. This CDR3 comprises 15 residues. Trimming cost V 0 bases and J 2 bases, with 10 bases left between them. Germline V CDR1 and CDR2: SGHDN, FVKESK.

The chain is built from TRBV6-1 and TRBJ2-2; 10 nucleotides agree with TRBD1. The CDR3 spans 15 residues. Germline CDR1 reads MNHNS; CDR2 reads SASEGT. Trimming at V came to 4 bases and at J to 4 bases, leaving 3 bases not matched to a gene. CDR3 protein: CASSVGTGVTGELFF. CDR3 DNA sequence: TGTGCCAGCAGTGTGGGGACAGGGGTCACCGGGGAGCTGTTTTTT.

Only a few counts were recorded for this clonotype. V is TRBV10-3 and J is TRBJ2-7; D call uncertain. V dropped 7 bases and J dropped 4 bases, with 11 bases sitting between them. The CDR3 length is 12 residues. Germline values: CDR1 ENHRY, CDR2 SYGVKD. The CDR3 reads CAIKGLAYEQYF. CDR3 DNA sequence: TGTGCCATCAAGGGCCTGGCGTACGAGCAGTACTTC.

This clonotype was seen only a few times. This chain uses TRBV4-1 with TRBJ1-5; TRBD1 might be the D (5 bases). CDR3 length equals 14 residues. Deletions cut 9 bases from V and 1 base from J, with 13 bases between. CDR1 MGHRA and CDR2 YSYEKL come from the germline V gene. Here the CDR3 reads CASGGGLSNQPQHF. DNA for the CDR3: TGCGCCAGTGGGGGGGGGTTGAGCAATCAGCCCCAGCATTTT.

This chain links TRBV7-9 with TRBJ2-2; TRBD1 or TRBD2 may be the D gene (5 bases each). The germline CDR1 and CDR2 sequences are SEHNR and FQNEAQ (reference sequence). Between the trimmed V and J ends, which lost 8 bases and 3 bases, there was a span of 16 bases. This CDR3 is built from 15 residues. CDR3 amino acids: CASPSGRVHTGELFF. DNA for the CDR3: TGTGCCAGCCCCTCGGGGCGGGTTCACACCGGGGAGCTGTTTTTT.

In this sample, this clonotype turned up many times. This chain links TRBV28 with TRBJ1-2, with D hard to call. Trimming took off 1 base at V and 4 bases at J, with 10 bases between the two ends. The CDR3 covers 14 residues. Per the germline V gene, CDR1 is MDHEN and CDR2 is SYDVKM. The CDR3 coding sequence is TGTGCCAGCAGTTTATCGGGCAGCACCTATGGCTACACCTTC. Encoded protein: CASSLSGSTYGYTF.

This clonotype was picked up many times. The chain employs TRBV18 and TRBJ2-2; possibly TRBD1 for D (6 bases). This CDR3 region has 16 residues. The germline V gene has CDR1 KGHSH and CDR2 LQKENI. The V end lost 3 bases, the J end lost 3 bases, and 14 bases lay between the germline ends. This CDR3 is CASSPSRAGDTGELFF. Written as DNA, the CDR3 is TGTGCCAGCTCACCTTCACGGGCAGGGGACACCGGGGAGCTGTTTTTT.

This clonotype was seen ten or more times. The gene calls are TRBV12-3 or TRBV12-4 and TRBJ2-2; possibly TRBD1 for D (5 bases). CDR3 length: 12 amino acids. V lost 6 bases and J lost 5, with 7 bases in between. CDR3 sequence (DNA): TGTGCCAGCAGCGCAGGGACCGGGGAGCTGTTTTTT. Its protein is CASSAGTGELFF.

The sample holds many counts of this clonotype. This chain links TRBV12-3 or TRBV12-4 with TRBJ2-3; D may be TRBD2 (6 bases). The CDR3 consists of 16 residues. With 3 bases removed from V and 2 bases from J, the gap between germline ends came to 15 bases. CDR3 sequence reads: CASSFFGGIPTDTQYF. The CDR3 DNA follows: TGTGCCAGCAGTTTTTTCGGCGGGATTCCCACAGATACGCAGTATTTT.

V is TRBV14 and J is TRBJ1-6; D call uncertain. CDR1 and CDR2 (germline): SGHDN, FVKESK. Deletions cut 0 bases from V and 3 bases from J, with 6 bases between. CDR3 length: 15 amino acids. This CDR3 reads CASSQDAGYNSPLHF. The DNA of the CDR3 is TGTGCCAGCAGCCAAGATGCAGGCTATAATTCACCCCTCCACTTT.

This clonotype was detected only a few times. The rearrangement links TRBV20-1 to TRBJ1-2; TRBD1 agrees at 8 bases. V shed 1 base and J 6 bases; nucleotides not matched to a gene: 7. The V gene's germline CDR1 is DFQATT and CDR2 SNEGSKA (reference sequence). This CDR3 spans 14 amino acids. CDR3 in amino acids: CSARVQGATDGYTF. As DNA, the CDR3 is TGCAGTGCTAGAGTTCAGGGGGCTACGGATGGCTACACCTTC.

V is TRBV18 and J is TRBJ1-4; TRBD1 matches at 9 bases. Germline assignment: CDR1 KGHSH and CDR2 LQKENI. The CDR3 length is 15 residues. Losses at the gene ends were 4 bases for V and 7 bases for J; bases not matched to a gene: 7. The CDR3 loop is CASSRDRVIGEKLFF. CDR3 DNA sequence: TGTGCCAGCTCACGGGACAGGGTGATCGGTGAAAAACTGTTTTTT.

This clonotype showed up many times. DNA of the CDR3: TGTGCCAGCAGCTCGCCCCGGGGGGTGTTGCTAGCCAAAAACATTCAGTACTTC. It encodes CASSSPRGVLLAKNIQYF. The chain has TRBV11-2 and TRBJ2-4, with 7 positions matching TRBD2. CDR1 and CDR2 (germline): SGHAT, FQNNGV. V lost 4 bases and J lost 0; bases outside the gene matches: 12. This CDR3 has 18 residues.

The chain employs TRBV20-1 and TRBJ1-2, with a weak D call TRBD1 (6 bases). This CDR3 comprises 13 residues. Per the germline V gene, CDR1 is DFQATT and CDR2 is SNEGSKA (reference sequence). V shed 1 base and J shed 7 bases, with 13 bases lying between them. The CDR3 sequence: CSARAGGLAGYTF. CDR3 sequence (DNA): TGCAGTGCTAGAGCGGGGGGGCTGGCTGGCTACACCTTC.

Many counts were recorded for this clonotype. This sequence joins TRBV20-1 and TRBJ2-7; 8 bases match TRBD1. The germline V gene encodes CDR1 DFQATT and CDR2 SNEGSKA (reference sequence). V gave up 4 bases and J gave up 4 bases; unmatched junction bases: 9. The CDR3 covers 14 residues. In DNA, the CDR3 is TGCAGTGCTACCTTGGACAGGGACCTATACGAGCAGTACTTC. This codes for CSATLDRDLYEQYF.

The chain has TRBV7-2 and TRBJ1-1; 7 positions agree with TRBD1. The CDR3 extends over 18 amino acids. In germline, CDR1 is SGHTA, CDR2 FQGNSA. The V and J ends lost 1 base and 4 bases, in that order; junction bases with no gene match: 15. The CDR3 bases are TGTGCCAGCAGCTTAGTTTTCGTGCCAGGGGGGAGGAGCACTGAAGCTTTCTTT. This codes for CASSLVFVPGGRSTEAFF.

The gene calls are TRBV14 and TRBJ2-6; a weak D match, TRBD2 (5 bases). The V and J ends lost 4 bases and 8 bases respectively, with 6 bases between them. The CDR3 consists of 12 residues. CDR1 SGHDN and CDR2 FVKESK come from the germline V gene. For the CDR3, the DNA is TGTGCCAGCAGCCCGGGGTCCAACGTCCTGACTTTC. Translating it yields CASSPGSNVLTF.

The table lists this clonotype with many counts. The chain recombines TRBV6-1 with TRBJ1-4; D not resolved. In germline, CDR1 is MNHNS, CDR2 SASEGT. The length of the CDR3 is 15 residues. Trimming took 5 bases from V and 5 from J, leaving 15 bases between them. Here the CDR3 reads CASSRTGLANEKLFF. The CDR3 nucleotides read TGTGCCAGCAGTAGGACCGGGTTAGCGAATGAAAAACTGTTTTTT.

This clonotype was found many times. This chain connects TRBV28 to TRBJ1-5; tentative D call: TRBD1 (6 bases). This CDR3 is built from 16 residues. Germline CDR1 and CDR2: MDHEN and SYDVKM. With 6 bases removed from V and 0 bases from J, the gap between germline ends came to 15 bases. Here the CDR3 DNA reads TGTGCCAGCAGCCCACGTATGACAGGTAGCAATCAGCCCCAGCATTTT. Residues: CASSPRMTGSNQPQHF. Together with reference TRBV28 and TRBJ1-5, the CDR3 gives the full variable domain: DVKVTQSSRYLVKRTGEKVFLECVQDMDHENMFWYRQDPGLGLRLIYFSYDVKMKEKGDIPEGYSVSREKKERFSLILESASTNQTSMYLCASSPRMTGSNQPQHFGDGTRLSIL.

This clonotype was recorded at least ten times. The J gene is TRBJ2-7, the V gene TRBV20-1; 8 nucleotides align to TRBD1. This CDR3 is 13 amino acids long. The germline CDR1 and CDR2 sequences are DFQATT and SNEGSKA (reference sequence). V gave up 7 bases and J gave up 0 bases; unmatched junction bases: 5. CDR3 residues: CSGSRGHSYEQYF. The CDR3 DNA is TGCAGTGGATCCAGGGGGCACTCCTACGAGCAGTACTTC.

This clonotype has ten or more counts. The rearrangement uses TRBV28 and TRBJ2-7, with a tentative D call TRBD1 (5 bases). Trimming removed 3 bases at V and 7 bases at J, with 13 bases between. Per germline, CDR1 MDHEN and CDR2 SYDVKM. The CDR3 covers 13 residues. The CDR3 DNA follows: TGTGCCAGCAGTTTCCGCAGGGCCGGAGAGCAGTACTTC. Translated: CASSFRRAGEQYF.